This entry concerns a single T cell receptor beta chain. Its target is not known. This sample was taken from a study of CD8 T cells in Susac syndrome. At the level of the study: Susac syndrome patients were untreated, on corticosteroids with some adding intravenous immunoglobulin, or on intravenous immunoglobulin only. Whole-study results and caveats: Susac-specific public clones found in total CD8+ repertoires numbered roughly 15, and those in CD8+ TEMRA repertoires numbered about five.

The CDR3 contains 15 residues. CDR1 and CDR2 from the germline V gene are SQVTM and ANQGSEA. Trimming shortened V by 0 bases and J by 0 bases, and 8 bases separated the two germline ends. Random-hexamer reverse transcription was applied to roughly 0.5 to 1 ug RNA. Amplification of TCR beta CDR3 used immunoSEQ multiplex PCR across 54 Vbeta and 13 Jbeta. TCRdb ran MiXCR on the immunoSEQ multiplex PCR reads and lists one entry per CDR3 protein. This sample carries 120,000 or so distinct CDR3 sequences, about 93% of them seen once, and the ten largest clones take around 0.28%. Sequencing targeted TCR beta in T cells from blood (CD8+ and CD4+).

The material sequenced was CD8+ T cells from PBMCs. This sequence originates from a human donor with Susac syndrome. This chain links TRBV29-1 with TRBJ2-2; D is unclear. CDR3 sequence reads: CSVEDLTANTGELFF. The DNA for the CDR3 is TGCAGCGTTGAAGATTTGACGGCGAACACCGGGGAGCTGTTTTTT.